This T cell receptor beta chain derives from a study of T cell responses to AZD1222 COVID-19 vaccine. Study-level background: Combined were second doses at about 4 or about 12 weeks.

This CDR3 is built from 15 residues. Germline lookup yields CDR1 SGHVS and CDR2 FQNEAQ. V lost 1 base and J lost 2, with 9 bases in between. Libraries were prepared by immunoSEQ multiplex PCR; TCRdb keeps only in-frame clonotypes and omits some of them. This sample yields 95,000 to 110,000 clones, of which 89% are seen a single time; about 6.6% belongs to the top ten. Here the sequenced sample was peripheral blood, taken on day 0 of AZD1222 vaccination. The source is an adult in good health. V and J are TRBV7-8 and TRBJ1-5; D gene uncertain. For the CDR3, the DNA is TGTGCCAGCAGCTTAGAGGGTGGGGGCAATCAGCCCCAGCATTTT. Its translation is CASSLEGGGNQPQHF.